This T cell receptor beta chain was recovered during a study of Ad26.COV2.S vaccination and SARS-CoV-2 variants (dated by TCRdb to about 2021). In terms of the full investigation: Vaccine-arm donors came from COV1001, a multicentre, randomized, double-blind, placebo-controlled phase I-IIa trial of Ad26.COV2.S in healthy adults. Ad26.COV2.S was given intramuscularly at 5x10^10 or 1x10^11 viral particles, as a single shot or as two shots 56 days apart. The specificity and breadth of SARS-CoV-2-reactive T cell receptors after Ad26.COV2.S vaccination were assessed by TCRbeta repertoire sequencing. A total of roughly 30 samples were included in the TCR-sequenced set, comprising approximately 20 Ad26.COV2.S vaccine recipients, 5 placebo recipients and 8 SARS-CoV-2 convalescent individuals. Participants in the trial were split at random into five groups of five each, receiving low-dose or high-dose Ad26.COV2.S once or twice, or else placebo on both occasions. Investigators did not know the trial group allocation while performing experiments and assessing outcomes.

As encoded in the germline V gene (reference sequence), CDR1 is LNHDA while CDR2 is SQIVND. The cysteine opens and the phenylalanine closes a CDR3 of 17 amino acids. The kept DNA is CDR3 alone, 51 bases in frame from the first base. V loses 5 bases at its end and J loses 7 bases; junction bases beyond the gene matches: 14. The immunoSEQ Assay was the method used to sequence TCRbeta CDR3 regions. After extraction, genomic DNA underwent amplification by bias-controlled multiplex PCR, followed by high-throughput sequencing. As for the original processing: To quantify the absolute abundance of every unique TCRbeta CDR3 region, sequences were collapsed and filtered. T cell fraction was estimated by normalization of TCRbeta template counts to usable DNA, with usable DNA being measured through amplification of reference genes present in all nucleated cells. Repertoire TCRs were annotated as SARS-CoV-2-specific by exact matching of V gene, CDR3 amino acid sequence and J gene to a known reactive TCR set. The reference SARS-CoV-2 TCR set was derived from MIRA and filtered for enrichment in COVID-19-positive ImmuneCODE repertoires, a step that removed public or cross-reactive TCRs. Drawing on the MIRA antigens, annotated TCRs were analysed further at the level of specific ORF or position within ORF. Breadth was defined as annotated unique rearrangements over total unique productive rearrangements; depth was the summed frequency of those rearrangements. Two-sided Wilcoxon rank-sum tests were applied when comparing TCR breadth between groups. This is the immuneACCESS table as TCRdb keeps it, with only in-frame sequences that have V and J called. A part of the clones is gone; compared with another copy, unresolved V genes explain less than half, and the rest is unexplained. That table gives V, J and clone size, and the DNA gave D and trimming. This sample has 200,000 to 300,000 clones in its table, and approximately 88% of those were observed once. The top ten clonotypes cover less than 3% of the sample.

The treatment or condition label for this specimen denotes: approximately 18 received Ad26.COV2.S at low or high dose, single or two shots; 5 received placebo; per-sample allocation not given. For vaccine and placebo recipients, the sequenced repertoires came from samples collected on day 63 after the first injection. In Cohort 1b, 25 adults aged 18-55 years were enrolled at a single site in Boston, USA, between 29 July and 7 August 2020. Ad26.COV2.S was a replication-incompetent adenovirus type 26 vector that expressed a prefusion-stabilized SARS-CoV-2 spike protein derived from the original Wuhan strain. Broad study findings and their caveats: Vaccine and placebo recipients had comparable non-spike TCR breadth, which fits with the vaccine containing only spike. After vaccination, substantial breadth of spike-specific CD8+ and CD4+ T cell responses was reported. The authors noted that total T cell responses may have been underestimated by the TCR breadth and depth analyses. Compared with placebo recipients, Ad26.COV2.S recipients showed higher spike-specific TCR breadth (P = 0.0014). The study lacked the statistical power to compare responses across vaccine doses or regimens.

On this clone: There is no known antigen for this receptor. No qualities accompany the bases; no much larger clone lies one base away.

The specimen comprised peripheral blood, sampled in a trial of Ad26.COV2.S vaccine versus placebo. This sequence was found in a person between 18 and 59 years old who received the Ad26.COV2.S COVID-19 vaccine or a placebo. The chain links TRBV19 with TRBJ1-6; the central 7 bases match TRBD1. The sequence in DNA is TGTGCCAGTAGTCTCTTACTAGGACAGGTCGGGAATTCACCCCTCCACTTT. This translates into CASSLLLGQVGNSPLHF. The full variable domain, with segments outside the CDR3 supplied by the reference TRBV19 and TRBJ1-6 proteins, appears as DGGITQSPKYLFRKEGQNVTLSCEQNLNHDAMYWYRQDPGQGLRLIYYSQIVNDFQKGDIAEGYSVSREKKESFPLTVTSAQKNPTAFYLCASSLLLGQVGNSPLHFGNGTRLTVT.